This T cell receptor beta chain was profiled in a study of blood T cell repertoires in COVID-19. Across the whole study: Spain, Italy and the United States supplied samples that represented acute and convalescent COVID-19. From T cells, B-cell-depleted T cells, or PBMCs came the material, which was cDNA or gDNA.

From germline, CDR1 is ENHRY and CDR2 SYGVKD. There are 14 residues in the CDR3. V was pared by 6 bases and J by 0 bases, with 11 bases between. Clones were read by immunoSEQ multiplex PCR, and TCRdb kept only the in-frame ones, dropping some. Of 86,000 or so clones in the sample, roughly 96% were seen once. This clone was picked up one time. The chain has TRBV10-3 and TRBJ1-1; TRBD1 is a possible D gene (6 bases). Input material: peripheral blood. This TCR derives from a human donor with active COVID-19. The donor label of this sample is uncertain. CDR3 sequence (DNA): TGTGCCATCAGCGGGGACACGGTGAACACTGAAGCTTTCTTT. Residues: CAISGDTVNTEAFF.